The 14 T cell receptor beta chains below all came from one sample that was sequenced in a study of T cells of healthy individuals. TCRdb processed the 5' RACE reads anew with MiXCR; each CDR3 protein has one entry. Among around 100,000 distinct CDR3 sequences, approximately 16% were seen once, and the ten largest hold about 6.2%. Receptors were obtained from a human donor in good health.

This clonotype was found many times. The rearrangement uses TRBV6-1 and TRBJ2-5; TRBD2 matches 12 bases. This CDR3 spans 15 amino acids. From germline, CDR1 is MNHNS and CDR2 SASEGT. The trim removed 2 bases at V and 2 bases at J, leaving 0 bases unmatched. Here the CDR3 DNA reads TGTGCCAGCAGTGAACTAGCGGGGGGGCAAGAGACCCAGTACTTC. Its translation: CASSELAGGQETQYF.

This rearrangement joins TRBV7-9 to TRBJ2-5, with 7 bases aligning to TRBD2. This CDR3 comprises 16 residues. Trimming took 5 bases from V and 0 from J; bases not matched to a gene: 9. Germline V gene sequence: CDR1 SEHNR, CDR2 FQNEAQ (reference sequence). This CDR3 is CASSPSGTYNQETQYF. CDR3 DNA sequence: TGTGCCAGCAGCCCAAGCGGGACTTATAACCAAGAGACCCAGTACTTC.

This chain connects TRBV12-3 or TRBV12-4 to TRBJ1-1, with D perhaps matching TRBD1 (5 bases). The CDR3 length is 13 residues. The V end lost 3 bases, the J end lost 1 base, and 6 bases lay between the germline ends. CDR3 DNA: TGTGCCAGCAGTTTCCAGGGGAACACTGAAGCTTTCTTT. Encoded protein: CASSFQGNTEAFF.

V usage is TRBV7-9 and J usage is TRBJ1-5, with D unclear. V shed 4 bases and J shed 7 bases, with 11 bases lying between them. Germline CDR1 SEHNR, CDR2 FQNEAQ (reference sequence). CDR3 size: 13 residues. CDR3 protein: CASSSPDGQPQHF. CDR3 DNA: TGTGCCAGCAGCTCACCCGACGGCCAGCCCCAGCATTTT.

This clonotype appeared many times. The chain couples TRBV4-3 to TRBJ2-5, with 11 bases identical to TRBD2. The CDR3 extends over 15 amino acids. Looked up from germline, CDR1 is LGHNA and CDR2 is YSLEER. The V segment lost 4 bases and the J segment 4 bases; nucleotides outside the gene matches: 5. The CDR3 DNA reads as TGCGCCAGCAGCCGAGATAGCGGGAGGGGAGAGACCCAGTACTTC. Encoded protein: CASSRDSGRGETQYF.

DNA for the CDR3: TGTGCCAGCAGCCACCTCAGGGGTCCCGATTCACCCCTCCACTTT. Its translation: CASSHLRGPDSPLHF. V gene TRBV14 combines with J gene TRBJ1-6, with D maybe TRBD1 (6 bases). Germline V lookup: CDR1 SGHDN, CDR2 FVKESK. With 3 bases removed from V and 8 bases from J, the gap between germline ends came to 14 bases. The CDR3 runs 15 residues.

This clonotype ranks as medium-sized. The chain combines TRBV7-2 with TRBJ1-5; 8 bases fit TRBD1. Germline V lookup: CDR1 SGHTA, CDR2 FQGNSA. The CDR3 has 16 amino acids. After removal of 2 bases from V and 7 bases from J, the junction contained 10 bases not matched to a gene. The CDR3 region has the DNA TGTGCCAGCAGCTTACAGTCGACAGCAGGGGGCCAGCCCCAGCATTTT. Translation: CASSLQSTAGGQPQHF.

This clonotype was counted a few times. The V gene is TRBV5-1, the J gene TRBJ2-1; 10 bases line up with TRBD2. Germline V lookup: CDR1 SGHRS, CDR2 YFSETQ. CDR3 length: 14 residues. Trimming at V came to 1 base and at J to 5 bases, leaving 0 bases not matched to a gene. The CDR3 DNA reads TGCGCCAGCAGCTTGACTAGCGGGAACAATGAGCAGTTCTTC. This sequence encodes CASSLTSGNNEQFF.

This chain connects TRBV7-6 to TRBJ2-2, with a weak D call TRBD1 (6 bases). This CDR3 is 15 amino acids long. With 1 base removed from V and 2 bases from J, the gap between germline ends came to 8 bases. Germline V gene data show CDR1 as SGHVS and CDR2 as FNYEAQ. The CDR3 DNA sequence: TGTGCCAGCAGCTTAGGACAGGCCAACACCGGGGAGCTGTTTTTT. It yields the protein CASSLGQANTGELFF.

The table lists this clonotype with many counts. This chain joins TRBV7-9 and TRBJ1-1; 7 bases line up with TRBD1. In germline, CDR1 is SEHNR, CDR2 FQNEAQ (reference sequence). The ends lost 2 bases at V and 7 bases at J; junction bases unmatched: 16. The CDR3 is made up of 17 amino acids. Here the CDR3 reads CASSLKGQIRENIEAFF. DNA for the CDR3: TGTGCCAGCAGCTTAAAGGGACAGATCAGAGAGAATATTGAAGCTTTCTTT. Filled out from reference TRBV7-9 and TRBJ1-1, the complete variable domain reads DTGVSQNPRHKITKRGQNVTFRCDPISEHNRLYWYRQTLGQGPEFLTYFQNEAQLEKSRLLSDRFSAERPKGSFSTLEIQRTEQGDSAMYLCASSLKGQIRENIEAFFGQGTRLTVV.

The chain recombines TRBV12-3 or TRBV12-4 with TRBJ2-6; no reliable D call. The CDR3 runs 13 residues. V gave up 5 bases and J gave up 5 bases, with 7 bases separating them. In nucleotides, the CDR3 is TGTGCCAGCAGTCTGTCGTGGGCCAACGTCCTGACTTTC. It codes for CASSLSWANVLTF.

The chain links TRBV28 to TRBJ2-7; D remains ambiguous. CDR1 and CDR2 from the germline V gene are MDHEN and SYDVKM. The CDR3 is 11 amino acids. Trimming took 5 bases from V and 7 from J, leaving 9 bases between them. Here the CDR3 DNA reads TGTGCCAGCAGTACCCCCGGGGAGCAGTACTTC. Translated: CASSTPGEQYF.

The table lists this clonotype with many counts. The chain carries TRBV20-1 and TRBJ1-5; no firm D call. Germline CDR1 is DFQATT and CDR2 is SNEGSKA (reference sequence). Trimming removed 0 bases from V and 6 bases from J, with 9 bases in between. The CDR3 is 13 amino acids. The DNA for the CDR3 is TGCAGTGCTAGAGATTTAGGGATTCAGCCCCAGCATTTT. Translated, it gives CSARDLGIQPQHF.

This clonotype came up a few times. The chain recombines TRBV28 with TRBJ1-4; no firm D call. V shed 6 bases and J shed 7 bases, with 6 bases lying between them. CDR3 length equals 11 residues. CDR1 MDHEN and CDR2 SYDVKM come from the germline V gene. CDR3 in DNA: TGTGCCAGCAGCAACACTGAAAAACTGTTTTTT. Translating gives CASSNTEKLFF.